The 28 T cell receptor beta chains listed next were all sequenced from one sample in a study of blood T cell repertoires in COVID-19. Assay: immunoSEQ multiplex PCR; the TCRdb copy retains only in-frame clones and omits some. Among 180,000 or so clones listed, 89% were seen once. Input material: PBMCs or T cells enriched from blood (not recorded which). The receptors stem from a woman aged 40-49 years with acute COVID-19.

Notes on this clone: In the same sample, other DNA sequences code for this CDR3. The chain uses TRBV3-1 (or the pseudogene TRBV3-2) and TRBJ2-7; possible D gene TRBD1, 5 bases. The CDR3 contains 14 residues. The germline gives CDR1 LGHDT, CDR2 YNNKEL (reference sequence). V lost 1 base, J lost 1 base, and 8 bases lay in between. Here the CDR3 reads CASSQARGSYEQYF. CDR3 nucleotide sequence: TGTGCCAGCAGCCAAGCTAGGGGTTCCTACGAGCAGTACTTC.

CDR3 in DNA: TGTGCCAGCAGCGAAGGGGGGGGAGCTAATGAAAAACTGTTTTTT. Its protein product is CASSEGGGANEKLFF. The J gene is TRBJ1-4, the V gene TRBV5-4, with D perhaps TRBD1 (6 bases). Germline V gene lookup returns CDR1 SGHNT and CDR2 YYREEE (reference sequence). Trimming cost V 4 bases and J 3 bases, with 13 bases left between them. The CDR3 consists of 15 residues.

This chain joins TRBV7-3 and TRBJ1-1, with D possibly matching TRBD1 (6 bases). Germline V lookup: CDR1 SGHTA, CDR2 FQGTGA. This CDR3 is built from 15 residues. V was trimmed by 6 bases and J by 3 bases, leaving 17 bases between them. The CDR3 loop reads CASSFSLTGYTEAFF. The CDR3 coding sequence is TGTGCCAGCAGTTTTTCTCTTACAGGGTACACTGAAGCTTTCTTT.

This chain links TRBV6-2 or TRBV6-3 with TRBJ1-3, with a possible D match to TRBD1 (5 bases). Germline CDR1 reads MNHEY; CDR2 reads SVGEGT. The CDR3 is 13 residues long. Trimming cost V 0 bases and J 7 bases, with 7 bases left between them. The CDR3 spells CASSYSKGNTIYF. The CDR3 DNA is TGTGCCAGCAGTTACTCGAAGGGGAACACCATATATTTT.

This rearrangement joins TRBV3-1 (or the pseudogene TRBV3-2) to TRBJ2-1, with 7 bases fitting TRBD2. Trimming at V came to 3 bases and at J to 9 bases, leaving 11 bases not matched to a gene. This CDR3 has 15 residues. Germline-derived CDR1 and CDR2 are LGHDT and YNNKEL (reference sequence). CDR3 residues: CASSHEGLGAGEQFF. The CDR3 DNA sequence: TGTGCCAGCAGCCATGAAGGACTAGGGGCTGGTGAGCAGTTCTTC.

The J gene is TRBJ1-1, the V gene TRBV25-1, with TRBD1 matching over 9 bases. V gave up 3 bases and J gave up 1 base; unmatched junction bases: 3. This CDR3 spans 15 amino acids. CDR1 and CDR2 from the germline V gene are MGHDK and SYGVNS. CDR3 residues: CASSDRGQGNTEAFF. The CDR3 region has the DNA TGTGCCAGCAGTGATCGGGGACAGGGGAACACTGAAGCTTTCTTT. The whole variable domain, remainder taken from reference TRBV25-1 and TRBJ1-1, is EADIYQTPRYLVIGTGKKITLECSQTMGHDKMYWYQQDPGMELHLIHYSYGVNSTEKGDLSSESTVSRIRTEHFPLTLESARPSHTSQYLCASSDRGQGNTEAFFGQGTRLTVV.

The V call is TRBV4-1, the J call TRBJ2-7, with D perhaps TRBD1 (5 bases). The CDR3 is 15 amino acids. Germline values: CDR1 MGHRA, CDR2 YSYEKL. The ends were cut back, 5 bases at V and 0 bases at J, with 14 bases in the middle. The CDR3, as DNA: TGCGCCAGCAGCGTAGCCCCAGGGTCCTCCTACGAGCAGTACTTC. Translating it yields CASSVAPGSSYEQYF.

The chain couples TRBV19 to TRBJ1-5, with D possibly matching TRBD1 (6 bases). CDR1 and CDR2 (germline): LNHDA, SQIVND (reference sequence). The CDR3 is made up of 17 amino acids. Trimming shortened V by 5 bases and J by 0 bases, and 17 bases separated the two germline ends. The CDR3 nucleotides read TGTGCCAGTAGTTGGCAGGGGTCCTCACATAGCAATCAGCCCCAGCATTTT. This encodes CASSWQGSSHSNQPQHF.

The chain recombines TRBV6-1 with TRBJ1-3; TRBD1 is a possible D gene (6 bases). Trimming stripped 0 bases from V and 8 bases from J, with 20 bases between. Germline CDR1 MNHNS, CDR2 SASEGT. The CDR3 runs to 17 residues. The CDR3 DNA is TGTGCCAGCAGTGAAGCCACTAGGGGACACCCTAGCTACACCATATATTTT. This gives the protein CASSEATRGHPSYTIYF.

The CDR3 loop reads CASSFLQGAYGYTF. The CDR3 nucleotides read TGTGCCAGCAGCTTTTTACAGGGGGCGTATGGCTACACCTTC. V and J are TRBV5-4 and TRBJ1-2; 9 nucleotides match TRBD1. Germline CDR1 is SGHNT and CDR2 is YYREEE (reference sequence). After removal of 2 bases from V and 5 bases from J, the junction contained 4 bases not matched to a gene. The CDR3 spans 14 residues. Complete variable domain (other parts from reference TRBV5-4 and TRBJ1-2): ETGVTQSPTHLIKTRGQQVTLRCSSQSGHNTVSWYQQALGQGPQFIFQYYREEENGRGNFPPRFSGLQFPNYSSELNVNALELDDSALYLCASSFLQGAYGYTFGSGTRLTVV.

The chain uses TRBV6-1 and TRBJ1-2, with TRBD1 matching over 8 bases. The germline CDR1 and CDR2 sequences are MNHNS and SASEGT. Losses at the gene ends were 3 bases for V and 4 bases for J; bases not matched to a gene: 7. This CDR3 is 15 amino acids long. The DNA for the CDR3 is TGTGCCAGCAGTGACCTGGCAGGGGGCGGCTATGGCTACACCTTC. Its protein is CASSDLAGGGYGYTF.

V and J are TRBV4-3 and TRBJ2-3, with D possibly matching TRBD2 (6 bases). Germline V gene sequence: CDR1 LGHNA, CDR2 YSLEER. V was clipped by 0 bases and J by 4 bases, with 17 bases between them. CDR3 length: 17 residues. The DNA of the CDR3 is TGCGCCAGCAGCCAAGATTTTGCAACAACGGGGGCAGATACGCAGTATTTT. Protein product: CASSQDFATTGADTQYF.

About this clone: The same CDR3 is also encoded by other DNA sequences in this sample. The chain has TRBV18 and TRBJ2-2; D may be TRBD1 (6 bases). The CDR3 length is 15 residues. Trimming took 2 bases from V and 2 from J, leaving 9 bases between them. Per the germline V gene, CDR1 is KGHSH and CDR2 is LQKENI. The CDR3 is CASSPLDSNTGELFF. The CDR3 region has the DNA TGTGCCAGCTCACCATTGGACAGTAACACCGGGGAGCTGTTTTTT.

This CDR3 is CASSPQGLNTGELFF. CDR3 DNA: TGTGCCAGCTCACCACAGGGACTGAACACCGGGGAGCTGTTTTTT. The chain carries TRBV18 and TRBJ2-2; D is possibly TRBD2 (6 bases). CDR1 and CDR2 from the germline V gene are KGHSH and LQKENI. CDR3 size: 15 residues. Trimming shortened V by 1 base and J by 1 base, and 7 bases separated the two germline ends. Drawing the rest from reference TRBV18 and TRBJ2-2, the complete variable domain is NAGVMQNPRHLVRRRGQEARLRCSPMKGHSHVYWYRQLPEEGLKFMVYLQKENIIDESGMPKERFSAEFPKEGPSILRIQQVVRGDSAAYFCASSPQGLNTGELFFGEGSRLTVL.

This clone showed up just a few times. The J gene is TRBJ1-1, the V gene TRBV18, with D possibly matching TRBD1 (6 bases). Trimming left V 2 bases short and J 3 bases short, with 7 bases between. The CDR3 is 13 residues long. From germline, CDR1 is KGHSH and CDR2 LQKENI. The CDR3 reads CASSPRQDTEAFF. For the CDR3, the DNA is TGTGCCAGCTCACCAAGACAGGACACTGAAGCTTTCTTT.

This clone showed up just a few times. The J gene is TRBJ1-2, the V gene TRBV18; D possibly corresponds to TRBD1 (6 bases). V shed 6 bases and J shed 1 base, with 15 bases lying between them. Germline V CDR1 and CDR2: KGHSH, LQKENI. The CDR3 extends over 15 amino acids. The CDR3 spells CASSMDRASNYGYTF. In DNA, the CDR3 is TGTGCCAGCTCCATGGACAGAGCAAGTAACTATGGCTACACCTTC.

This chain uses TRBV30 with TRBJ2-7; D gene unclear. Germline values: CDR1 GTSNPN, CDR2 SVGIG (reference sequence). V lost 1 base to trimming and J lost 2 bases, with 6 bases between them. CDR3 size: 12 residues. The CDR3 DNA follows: TGTGCCTGGAGTGGCAGTCCCTACGAGCAGTACTTC. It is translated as CAWSGSPYEQYF.

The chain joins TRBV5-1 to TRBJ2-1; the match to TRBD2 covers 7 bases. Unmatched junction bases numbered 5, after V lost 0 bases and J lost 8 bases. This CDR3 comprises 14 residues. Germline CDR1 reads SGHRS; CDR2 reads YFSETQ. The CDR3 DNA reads TGCGCCAGCAGCTTGGGGGCGGGGGAGGATGAGCAGTTCTTC. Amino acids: CASSLGAGEDEQFF.

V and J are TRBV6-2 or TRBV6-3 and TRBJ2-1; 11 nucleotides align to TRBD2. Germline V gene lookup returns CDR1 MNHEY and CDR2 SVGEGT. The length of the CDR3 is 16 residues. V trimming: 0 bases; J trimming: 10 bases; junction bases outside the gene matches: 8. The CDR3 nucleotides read TGTGCCAGCAGTTACTCCCTAGCGGGGGGCCGCGGCGAGCAGTTCTTC. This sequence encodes CASSYSLAGGRGEQFF.

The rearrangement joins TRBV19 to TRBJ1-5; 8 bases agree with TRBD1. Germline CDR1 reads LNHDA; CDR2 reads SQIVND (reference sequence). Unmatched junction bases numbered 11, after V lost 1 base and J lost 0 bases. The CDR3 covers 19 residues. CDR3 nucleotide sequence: TGTGCCAGTAGTATAGGGGGCCGACAGGGGTGTTGTAGCAATCAGCCCCAGCATTTT. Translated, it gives CASSIGGRQGCCSNQPQHF. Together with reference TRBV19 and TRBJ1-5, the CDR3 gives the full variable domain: DGGITQSPKYLFRKEGQNVTLSCEQNLNHDAMYWYRQDPGQGLRLIYYSQIVNDFQKGDIAEGYSVSREKKESFPLTVTSAQKNPTAFYLCASSIGGRQGCCSNQPQHFGDGTRLSIL.

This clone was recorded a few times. As DNA, the CDR3 is TGTGCCAGCAGCTATCCGGGACAGGGTAACGAGCAGTACTTC. It encodes CASSYPGQGNEQYF. This sequence joins TRBV7-9 and TRBJ2-7; TRBD1 matches at 9 bases. Per germline, CDR1 SEHNR and CDR2 FQNEAQ (reference sequence). The CDR3 extends over 14 amino acids. V lost 4 bases and J lost 5; bases outside the gene matches: 6.

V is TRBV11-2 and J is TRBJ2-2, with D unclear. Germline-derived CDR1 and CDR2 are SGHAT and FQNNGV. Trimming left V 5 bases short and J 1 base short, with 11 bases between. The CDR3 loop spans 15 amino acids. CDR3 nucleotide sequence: TGTGCCAGCAGCCAGCTGAGAGGGAACACCGGGGAGCTGTTTTTT. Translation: CASSQLRGNTGELFF.

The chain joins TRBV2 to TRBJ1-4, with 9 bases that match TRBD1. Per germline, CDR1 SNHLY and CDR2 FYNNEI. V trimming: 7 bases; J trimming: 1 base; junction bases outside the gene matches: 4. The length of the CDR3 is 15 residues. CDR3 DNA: TGTGCCAGCAATCGACAGGGGGGAACTAATGAAAAACTGTTTTTT. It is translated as CASNRQGGTNEKLFF. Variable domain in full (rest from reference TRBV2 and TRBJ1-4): EPEVTQTPSHQVTQMGQEVILRCVPISNHLYFYWYRQILGQKVEFLVSFYNNEISEKSEIFDDQFSVERPDGSNFTLKIRSTKLEDSAMYFCASNRQGGTNEKLFFGSGTQLSVL.

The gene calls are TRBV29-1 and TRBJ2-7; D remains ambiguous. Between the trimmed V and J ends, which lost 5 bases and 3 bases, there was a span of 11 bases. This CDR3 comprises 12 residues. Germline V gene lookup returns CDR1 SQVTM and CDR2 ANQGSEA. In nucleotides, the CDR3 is TGCAGCGTTAAGCCGATTGTCTACGAGCAGTACTTC. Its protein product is CSVKPIVYEQYF.

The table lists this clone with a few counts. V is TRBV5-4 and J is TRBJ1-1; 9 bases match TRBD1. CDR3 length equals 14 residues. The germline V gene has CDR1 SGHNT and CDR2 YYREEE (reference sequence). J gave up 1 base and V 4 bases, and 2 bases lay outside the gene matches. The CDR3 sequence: CASSTGGRNTEAFF. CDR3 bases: TGTGCCAGCAGCACAGGGGGCCGGAACACTGAAGCTTTCTTT. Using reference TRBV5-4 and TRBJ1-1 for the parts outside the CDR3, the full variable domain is ETGVTQSPTHLIKTRGQQVTLRCSSQSGHNTVSWYQQALGQGPQFIFQYYREEENGRGNFPPRFSGLQFPNYSSELNVNALELDDSALYLCASSTGGRNTEAFFGQGTRLTVV.

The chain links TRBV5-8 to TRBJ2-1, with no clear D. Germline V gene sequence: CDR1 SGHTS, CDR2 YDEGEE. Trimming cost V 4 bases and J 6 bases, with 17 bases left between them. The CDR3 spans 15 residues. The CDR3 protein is CASSHKSARSNEQFF. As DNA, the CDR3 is TGTGCCAGCAGCCACAAAAGCGCGCGTAGCAATGAGCAGTTCTTC.

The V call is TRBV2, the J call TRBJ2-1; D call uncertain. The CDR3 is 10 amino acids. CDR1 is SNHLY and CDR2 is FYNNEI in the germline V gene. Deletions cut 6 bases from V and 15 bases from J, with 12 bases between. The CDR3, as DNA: TGTGCCAGCAGGACAACTTGGCTGTTCTTC. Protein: CASRTTWLFF.

CDR3 DNA: TGTGCCAGCAGCCAAGGGACTAGCGGGCCTGATACGCAGTATTTT. This codes for CASSQGTSGPDTQYF. The chain carries TRBV7-9 and TRBJ2-3, with 12 bases identical to TRBD2. V lost 5 bases and J lost 6; bases outside the gene matches: 6. Germline V gene lookup returns CDR1 SEHNR and CDR2 FQNEAQ (reference sequence). This CDR3 has 15 residues.